This paragraph reports one TCR beta chain. The CDR3 extends over 14 amino acids. Germline V CDR1 and CDR2: SEHNR, FQNEAQ (reference sequence). V shed 1 base and J shed 4 bases, with 8 bases lying between them. These data belong to a study of blood T cell repertoires in COVID-19. Overall study context: The origin of the acute and convalescent COVID-19 samples was the United States, Italy and Spain. Sources were T cells, B-cell-depleted T cells, or PBMCs; the material itself was cDNA or gDNA.

As handled by the study authors: Scientists estimated how many nucleated cells there were by amplifying reference gene primers. Produced via immunoSEQ multiplex PCR; TCRdb's table is partial and in-frame only. For V, J and clone size, that table is used; D and trimming come from the DNA. The sample carries approximately 160,000 clones, roughly 84% recorded once. The receptor was derived from a woman in her forties or fifties in a cohort sampled during active or convalescent COVID-19. Sample: peripheral blood. V gene TRBV7-9 combines with J gene TRBJ1-5; D call uncertain. CDR3 DNA sequence: TGTGCCAGCAGCTTAGGGTCCAGAAATCAGCCCCAGCATTTT. This translates into CASSLGSRNQPQHF. Using reference TRBV7-9 and TRBJ1-5 for the parts outside the CDR3, the full variable domain is DTGVSQNPRHKITKRGQNVTFRCDPISEHNRLYWYRQTLGQGPEFLTYFQNEAQLEKSRLLSDRFSAERPKGSFSTLEIQRTEQGDSAMYLCASSLGSRNQPQHFGDGTRLSIL.